The 32 T cell receptor beta chains listed next were all sequenced from one sample in a study of CD8+ T cells in alopecia areata. Extraction and reverse transcription of RNA yielded cDNA as the sequencing template. Repertoires were generated with immunoSEQ multiplex PCR, while TCRdb's copy carries only in-frame clones and drops some. This repertoire holds approximately 110,000 clones, and none appear only once. The sequenced sample consisted of lesional skin. The receptor set was obtained from a C3H/HeJ mouse with alopecia areata. The mouse strain carries the MHC haplotype H2-k.

This clone was counted a few times. Gene names follow the mouse nomenclature. The CDR3 extends 4 residues past the end of the read, so its final part is completed from the germline J gene. This chain joins TRBV19 and TRBJ2-7; the D is unclear. Trimming took 2 bases from V and 0 from J, leaving 9 bases between them. The CDR3 is 14 residues long. Germline V CDR1 and CDR2: FNHDT, SITEND (reference sequence). Partial CDR3 DNA: TGTGCCAGCAGTATGCACAAAAGCTCCTAT. Its protein product is CASSMHKSSY. The CDR3, in full, reads CASSMHKSSYEQYF.

This clone has more than one count but fewer than ten. A junction end diverges from the germline sequence, so it may reflect a read error. The genes and germline here are from mouse. The CDR3 extends 4 residues past the end of the read, so its final part is completed from the germline J gene. The chain combines TRBV13-3 with TRBJ2-4; TRBD1 is a possible D gene (5 bases). Per the germline V gene, CDR1 is NNHDY and CDR2 is SYVADS. CDR3 length: 15 residues. The CDR3 spells CASRDDRSSQNTLYF. CDR3 bases read: TGTGCCAGCAGAGATGACAGATCTAGTCAAAAC.

As for this clone: Genes and germline come from the mouse. The covered CDR3 bases are TGTGCCAGCAGTACCTCACAATTCTAT. Residues: CASSTSQFY. The whole CDR3 protein is CASSTSQFYEQYF. The rearrangement joins TRBV19 to TRBJ2-7, with unresolved D. The CDR3 end falls 4 residues outside the read, so it is completed with the germline J gene. CDR1 and CDR2 from the germline V gene are FNHDT and SITEND (reference sequence). V gave up 3 bases and J gave up 3 bases, with 10 bases separating them. CDR3 length: 13 residues.

This clone was seen a few times. Gene names and germline refer to mouse. Read sequence stops 4 residues before the CDR3 end, and the germline J gene provides the missing end. The genes are TRBV13-3 and TRBJ2-5; 13 bases agree with TRBD2. Germline CDR1 is NNHDY and CDR2 is SYVADS. CDR3 size: 17 residues. Losses at the gene ends were 2 bases for V and 1 base for J; bases not matched to a gene: 4. The CDR3 loop is CASSEGLGGRYQDTQYF. The part of the CDR3 DNA that was read is TGTGCCAGCAGTGAGGGACTGGGGGGGAGATACCAAGAC.

This clone has only a few counts. Gene names follow the mouse nomenclature. The read falls 4 residues short of the CDR3 end, and the missing part is taken from the germline J gene. The chain combines TRBV17 with TRBJ2-4, with a weak D call TRBD2 (6 bases). V was pared by 1 base and J by 1 base, with 9 bases between. The CDR3 runs to 15 residues. Germline V gene sequence: CDR1 MNHDT, CDR2 YYDKIL. The part of the CDR3 DNA that was read is TGTGCTAGCAGTAGAGGGGGGGTGGGTCAAAAC. Protein product: CASSRGGVGQN. The full CDR3 protein is CASSRGGVGQNTLYF.

As regards this clone: The genes and germline here are from mouse. Read coverage stops 4 residues before the CDR3 terminus; the germline J gene supplies the remainder. The gene calls are TRBV16 and TRBJ2-5; 7 nucleotides align to TRBD1. Per the germline V gene, CDR1 is SGHSA and CDR2 is FRNQAP. V was pared by 5 bases and J by 1 base, with 3 bases of the junction left unmatched. The CDR3 runs to 14 residues. CDR3 DNA, as far as it was read: TGTGCAAGCAGCCATACAGGGGACCAAGAC. As protein: CASSHTGDQD. The complete CDR3 reads CASSHTGDQDTQYF.

A word on this clone: Genes and germline come from the mouse. Read coverage stops 4 residues before the CDR3 terminus; the germline J gene supplies the remainder. The genes are TRBV1 and TRBJ1-1, with TRBD1 as a possible D gene (5 bases). Germline loops: CDR1 NSQYPW, CDR2 LRSPGD (reference sequence). There are 13 residues in the CDR3. CDR3 residues: CTCSAGVRAEVFF. CDR3 DNA, as far as it was read: TGCACCTGCAGTGCAGGGGTCAGGGCA.

This clone was seen a handful of times. Gene and germline names: mouse. The CDR3 goes on 4 residues after the read ends, and that part is filled in from the germline J gene. This sequence joins TRBV19 and TRBJ2-2; 7 bases are a match to TRBD1. Per germline, CDR1 FNHDT and CDR2 SITEND (reference sequence). This CDR3 comprises 14 residues. V dropped 7 bases and J dropped 0; count of bases not matched to a gene: 3. CDR3 DNA, as far as it was read: TGTGCCAGCGGACAGGTTGCAAACACCGGG. As protein: CASGQVANTG. The entire CDR3 protein reads CASGQVANTGQLYF.

This clone was seen a handful of times. Mouse gene names apply. The sequenced fragment ends 4 residues before the CDR3 boundary, so the rest is inferred from the germline J gene. This sequence joins TRBV1 and TRBJ2-5; tentatively, D is TRBD2 (5 bases). The CDR3 spans 15 residues. Per the germline V gene, CDR1 is NSQYPW and CDR2 is LRSPGD (reference sequence). The germline V and J ends were trimmed by 2 bases and 0 bases, with 9 bases remaining between them. The DNA read from the CDR3 is TGCACCTGCAGTGCACTGGGCATTAACCAAGAC. Translated, it gives CTCSALGINQD. The entire CDR3 protein is CTCSALGINQDTQYF.

A word on this clone: The gene names here belong to mouse. The missing CDR3 end, 4 residues past where the read stops, is filled in from the germline J gene. The chain couples TRBV13-3 to TRBJ2-3, with 9 bases matching TRBD2. The CDR3 is made up of 14 amino acids. CDR1 and CDR2 from the germline V gene are NNHDY and SYVADS. CDR3 bases read: TGTGCCAGCAGTGGGACTGGGGTCGAAGAA. Amino acid sequence: CASSGTGVEE. The whole CDR3 sequence reads CASSGTGVEETLYF.

A few counts support this clone. Germline and genes here are mouse. Coverage ceases 4 residues before the CDR3 finishes, and the germline J gene fills in the end. The V call is TRBV19, the J call TRBJ2-3; 11 nucleotides agree with TRBD2. This CDR3 contains 16 residues. Germline V gene data show CDR1 as FNHDT and CDR2 as SITEND (reference sequence). V was pared by 4 bases and J by 2 bases, with 6 bases of the junction left unmatched. Partial CDR3 DNA: TGTGCCAGCAGTCCTCAGACTGGGGGGGTTGCAGAA. The encoded protein is CASSPQTGGVAE. The whole CDR3 region reads CASSPQTGGVAETLYF. The full variable domain, with the rest looked up from reference TRBV19 and TRBJ2-3, is GGIITQTPKFLIGQEGQKLTLKCQQNFNHDTMYWYRQDSGKGLRLIYYSITENDLQKGDLSEGYDASREKKSSFSLTVTSAQKNEMAVFLCASSPQTGGVAETLYFGSGTRLTVL.

As regards this clone: The listed genes are named as in mouse. The sequenced fragment ends 4 residues before the CDR3 boundary, so the rest is inferred from the germline J gene. The chain has TRBV1 and TRBJ2-4; TRBD1 matches 11 bases. The ends lost 2 bases at V and 2 bases at J; junction bases unmatched: 6. The CDR3 covers 17 residues. CDR1 NSQYPW and CDR2 LRSPGD come from the germline V gene (reference sequence). CDR3 bases read: TGCACCTGCAGTGCAAGGACAGGGGGCGCCGATCAAAAC. Protein product: CTCSARTGGADQN. The full-length CDR3 reads as CTCSARTGGADQNTLYF.

This clone has more than one count but fewer than ten. Gene names refer to mouse genes. The CDR3 is cut off 4 residues early in the read; its end comes from the germline J gene. This chain uses TRBV19 with TRBJ2-3, with TRBD2 identical over 8 bases. The CDR3 length is 16 residues. Germline CDR1 and CDR2: FNHDT and SITEND (reference sequence). J lost 2 bases, V lost 0 bases, and 5 bases had no gene match. Incomplete CDR3 DNA: TGTGCCAGCAGTATAGAGGGGGGGGGCTTTGCAGAA. Translation: CASSIEGGGFAE. The complete CDR3 sequence is CASSIEGGGFAETLYF.

As concerns this clone: The gene names given are mouse names. From the germline J gene comes the end of the CDR3, since the read stops 4 residues before it. This chain joins TRBV13-3 and TRBJ2-1, with 8 bases that match TRBD2. CDR1 is NNHDY, CDR2 SYVADS, per germline. The CDR3 is 15 amino acids. V shed 7 bases, J shed 0 bases, and the junction held 6 bases outside the gene matches. The CDR3 sequence: CASGRDWNNYAEQFF. CDR3 bases read: TGTGCCAGCGGAAGGGACTGGAATAACTATGCT.

Only a few counts were recorded for this clone. Any gene name here is a mouse gene name. The CDR3 extends 4 residues past the end of the read, so its final part is completed from the germline J gene. At the DNA level, this CDR3 is encoded by other sequences in the same sample as well. V usage is TRBV1 and J usage is TRBJ2-3; 7 bases are shared with TRBD2. The CDR3 sequence is 15 residues long. Trimming at V came to 1 base and at J to 1 base, leaving 2 bases not matched to a gene. Germline V gives CDR1 NSQYPW, CDR2 LRSPGD (reference sequence). Here the CDR3 reads CTCSAGTGGAETLYF. CDR3 bases read: TGCACCTGCAGTGCAGGTACTGGGGGTGCAGAA.

This clone was seen more than once but under ten times. Any gene name here is a mouse gene name. Read coverage stops 4 residues before the CDR3 terminus; the germline J gene supplies the remainder. V gene TRBV29 combines with J gene TRBJ2-7; D might be TRBD2 (5 bases). V lost 3 bases, J lost 2 bases, and 8 bases lay in between. CDR3 length: 13 amino acids. Germline loops: CDR1 MSHET, CDR2 SYDVDS. CDR3 in amino acids: CASSFWGPYEQYF. CDR3 DNA (partial): TGTGCTAGCAGTTTTTGGGGTCCCTAT. The whole variable domain, filled in from reference TRBV29 and TRBJ2-7, reads DMKVTQMPRYLIKRMGENVLLECGQDMSHETMYWYRQDPGLGLQLIYISYDVDSNSEGDIPKGYRVSRKKREHFSLILDSAKTNQTSVYFCASSFWGPYEQYFGPGTRLTVL.

This clone was counted between two and nine times. Mouse names are used for the genes. The DNA ends 4 residues before the CDR3 does, and the rest of the CDR3 is filled in from the germline J gene. The V call is TRBV1, the J call TRBJ1-2; unclear D gene. Germline V gives CDR1 NSQYPW, CDR2 LRSPGD (reference sequence). CDR3 length equals 14 residues. With 2 bases removed from V and 0 bases from J, the gap between germline ends came to 7 bases. CDR3 in amino acids: CTCSANQANSDYTF. The part of the CDR3 DNA that was read is TGCACCTGCAGTGCAAATCAGGCAAACTCC.

The sample holds a few counts of this clone. TCRdb's protein and the DNA translation differ at residue 11; the protein here comes from the DNA. Mouse names are used for the genes. Read sequence stops 3 residues before the CDR3 end, and the germline J gene provides the missing end. This chain joins TRBV19 and TRBJ1-6; D might be TRBD1 (6 bases). TRBJ1-6 is recorded as an ORF, its role being uncertain. Germline CDR1 reads FNHDT; CDR2 reads SITEND (reference sequence). Between the trimmed V and J ends, which lost 4 bases and 5 bases, there was a span of 10 bases. This CDR3 has 14 amino acids. Incomplete CDR3 DNA: TGTGCCAGCAGTGCCTGGACAGATAATTCGCCC. Translated: CASSAWTDNSP. The entire CDR3 protein is CASSAWTDNSPLYF.

In regard to this clone: Gene names follow the mouse nomenclature. The CDR3 end is not reached by the read, which stops 4 residues before it; the germline J gene fills it in. The chain combines TRBV19 with TRBJ2-7; 10 nucleotides agree with TRBD2. The germline CDR1 and CDR2 sequences are FNHDT and SITEND (reference sequence). This CDR3 has 14 amino acids. V lost 6 bases and J lost 1; bases outside the gene matches: 4. The CDR3 spells CASTRLGGSYEQYF. The sequenced part of the CDR3 DNA is TGTGCCAGCACCCGACTGGGGGGTTCCTAT. Looking up the rest from reference TRBV19 and TRBJ2-7 gives the full variable domain: GGIITQTPKFLIGQEGQKLTLKCQQNFNHDTMYWYRQDSGKGLRLIYYSITENDLQKGDLSEGYDASREKKSSFSLTVTSAQKNEMAVFLCASTRLGGSYEQYFGPGTRLTVL.

Of note for this clone: The gene names here belong to mouse. The missing CDR3 end, 4 residues past where the read stops, is filled in from the germline J gene. This rearrangement joins TRBV13-3 to TRBJ1-1; 7 nucleotides line up with TRBD1. Germline trimming cut 3 bases from V and 4 bases from J; bases unmatched to any gene: 6. The germline V gene has CDR1 NNHDY and CDR2 SYVADS. The CDR3 spans 14 residues. The sequenced CDR3 bases are TGTGCCAGCAGTGCAACCGGGACAGCCACA. This encodes CASSATGTAT. From start to end, the CDR3 is CASSATGTATEVFF.

There are a few counts of this clone. Mouse gene names apply. The read falls 4 residues short of the CDR3 end, and the missing part is taken from the germline J gene. The identical CDR3 is also encoded by other nucleotide sequences in the sample. The chain links TRBV1 to TRBJ2-7, with TRBD1 matching over 8 bases. The V and J ends lost 4 bases and 3 bases, in that order; junction bases with no gene match: 5. This CDR3 has 14 residues. The germline V gene has CDR1 NSQYPW and CDR2 LRSPGD (reference sequence). CDR3: CTCSDRDRNYEQYF. The sequenced part of the CDR3 DNA is TGCACCTGCAGTGACCGGGACAGGAACTAT.

This clone has a handful of counts. The TCRdb protein and the DNA translation do not line up at residue 13; the protein shown here was made by translating the DNA. The listed genes are named as in mouse. The CDR3 extends 3 residues past the end of the read, so its final part is completed from the germline J gene. The chain uses TRBV1 and TRBJ1-6; no clear D. TRBJ1-6 is reported as an ORF; its role is uncertain. The CDR3 is 16 residues long. The germline gives CDR1 NSQYPW, CDR2 LRSPGD (reference sequence). V dropped 1 base and J dropped 0 bases, with 7 bases sitting between them. The covered CDR3 bases are TGCACCTGCAGTGCAGTTTCATATTCCTATAATTCGCCC. Its protein is CTCSAVSYSYNSP. The complete CDR3 protein is CTCSAVSYSYNSPLYF.

This clone was seen more than once but under ten times. Mouse gene names apply. The DNA ends 4 residues before the CDR3 does, and the rest of the CDR3 is filled in from the germline J gene. This rearrangement joins TRBV13-3 to TRBJ2-1; 7 bases agree with TRBD1. The germline CDR1 and CDR2 sequences are NNHDY and SYVADS. This CDR3 is built from 13 residues. The chain's CDR3 is CASPPGGGAEQFF. The CDR3 DNA, read in part, is TGTGCCAGCCCGCCAGGGGGTGGGGCT.

This clone was counted between two and nine times. Gene names and germline match the mouse. The CDR3 reads CASSIDRGRIYAEQFF. Incomplete CDR3 DNA: TGTGCCAGCAGTATAGACAGGGGGCGCATCTATGCT. This chain uses TRBV19 with TRBJ2-1; 9 bases are shared with TRBD1. The read gets to within 4 residues of the CDR3 end, and the germline J gene fills in the rest. This CDR3 spans 16 amino acids. Germline V gene lookup returns CDR1 FNHDT and CDR2 SITEND (reference sequence). V trimming: 0 bases; J trimming: 3 bases; junction bases outside the gene matches: 4.

This clone has a handful of counts. The gene names here belong to mouse. The read ends 4 residues early relative to the CDR3; the germline J gene fills the gap. This rearrangement joins TRBV1 to TRBJ1-1; D may be TRBD1 (6 bases). This CDR3 comprises 16 residues. The V gene lost 0 bases and the J gene lost 4 bases, with 15 bases spanning the gap. Germline-derived CDR1 and CDR2 are NSQYPW and LRSPGD (reference sequence). The CDR3 DNA, read in part, is TGCACCTGCAGTGCAGATCAACAGGGTTGGAGCACA. It specifies CTCSADQQGWST. The entire CDR3 protein reads CTCSADQQGWSTEVFF.

This clone was detected many times. Genes and germline are mouse. The CDR3 bases that were read are TGTGCCAGCTCTCCGGGACAAATAAACACCGGG. Protein sequence: CASSPGQINTG. The whole CDR3 protein is CASSPGQINTGQLYF. The rearrangement links TRBV13-3 to TRBJ2-2, with a possible D match to TRBD1 (6 bases). The read halts 4 residues ahead of the CDR3 end, with the missing end drawn from the germline J gene. CDR3 size: 15 residues. The germline gives CDR1 NNHDY, CDR2 SYVADS. V was clipped by 7 bases and J by 1 base, with 14 bases between them.

This clone turned up a few times. The genes and germline here are from mouse. Incomplete CDR3 DNA: TGCACCTGCAGTGCAGATCTGGACACTTCA. This sequence encodes CTCSADLDTS. The full CDR3 is CTCSADLDTSEVFF. The chain links TRBV1 to TRBJ1-1; possibly TRBD1 for D (5 bases). The read ends 4 residues shy of where the CDR3 ends; the end is completed using the germline J gene. This CDR3 has 14 amino acids. Germline CDR1 is NSQYPW and CDR2 is LRSPGD (reference sequence).

This clone was found a few times. Gene names and germline refer to mouse. From the germline J gene comes the end of the CDR3, since the read stops 4 residues before it. The chain links TRBV19 to TRBJ2-1, with D possibly being TRBD1 (7 bases). Germline CDR1 is FNHDT and CDR2 is SITEND (reference sequence). There are 12 residues in the CDR3. Partial CDR3 DNA: TGTGCCAGCAGAGGGGGCTGGGCT. Its protein product is CASRGGWA. The entire CDR3 protein reads CASRGGWAEQFF.

This clone was counted only a few times. All gene names here are mouse names. The CDR3 is cut off 4 residues early in the read; its end comes from the germline J gene. The chain recombines TRBV16 with TRBJ2-5, with TRBD1 identical over 10 bases. The J segment lost 3 bases and the V segment lost 1 base, leaving 1 base of the junction unmatched. The CDR3 is 15 residues long. Germline CDR1 reads SGHSA; CDR2 reads FRNQAP. The sequenced CDR3 bases are TGTGCAAGCAGCTTAGGGACAGGGGGTCAAGAC. Amino acid sequence: CASSLGTGGQD. The CDR3, in full, reads CASSLGTGGQDTQYF. Full variable domain (remainder filled in from reference TRBV16 and TRBJ2-5): NAGVIQTPRHKVTGKGQEATLWCEPISGHSAVFWYRQTIVQGLEFLTYFRNQAPIDDSGMPKERFSAQMPNQSHSTLKIQSTQPQDSAVYLCASSLGTGGQDTQYFGPGTRLLVL.

As regards this clone: All gene names here are mouse names. Read sequence stops 4 residues before the CDR3 end, and the germline J gene provides the missing end. The chain is built from TRBV19 and TRBJ2-1; tentatively, D is TRBD2 (5 bases). Trimming removed 4 bases at V and 0 bases at J, with 11 bases between. The CDR3 is 15 residues long. Germline V lookup: CDR1 FNHDT, CDR2 SITEND (reference sequence). The CDR3 bases that were read are TGTGCCAGCAGTCGTTTGGACTTTAACTATGCT. Encoded protein: CASSRLDFNYA. Given in full, the CDR3 is CASSRLDFNYAEQFF.

In the case of this clone: Gene names denote mouse genes. The CDR3 extends 4 residues past the end of the read, so its final part is completed from the germline J gene. The rearrangement joins TRBV14 to TRBJ2-7, with TRBD2 identical over 12 bases. This CDR3 has 13 amino acids. The germline V gene has CDR1 SGHDT and CDR2 FRDEAV. The CDR3 here is CASSGTGGYEQYF. CDR3 DNA, as far as it was read: TGTGCCAGCAGCGGGACTGGGGGGTAT. Using reference TRBV14 and TRBJ2-7 for the parts outside the CDR3, the full variable domain is EAGVTQSPRYAVLQEGQAVSFWCDPISGHDTLYWYQQPRDQGPQLLVYFRDEAVIDNSQLPSDRFSAVRPKGTNSTLKIQSAKQGDTATYLCASSGTGGYEQYFGPGTRLTVL.

On this clone itself: Gene labels here are mouse ones. Sequencing ends 4 residues short of the CDR3 end; the germline J gene provides the rest. This chain connects TRBV12-2 to TRBJ2-3; no clear D. The germline CDR1 and CDR2 sequences are SGHLS and HYDKME. The CDR3 is 11 amino acids. The CDR3 bases that were read are TGTGCCAGCTCTCTCAGAGAA. As protein: CASSLRE. Given in full, the CDR3 is CASSLRETLYF.